A selection of T cell receptor beta chains follows, all from one sample in a study of CD8+CD57+ T cells in acquired aplastic anemia. In TCRdb, the reads were re-called with MiXCR into one record per CDR3 protein. The table has hundreds of thousands of distinct CDR3 sequences, about two thirds seen once; the top ten hold around 4%. Specimen: sorted CD4+, CD8+, or CD8+CD57+ T cells (not recorded which) from PBMCs. The origin of the receptors is a human donor in good health, serving as a control. Each CDR3 is given with its conserved first and last residue. D genes are given only for firm matches. Size tells how often a clone was seen (once, few, many) or the class of an expanded clone, and some rows leave it out.

V gene	D gene	clone size	J gene	CDR3 protein	CDR3 DNA
TRBV9	.	.	TRBJ2-3	CASSLPQSRKYF	TGTGCCAGCAGCTTACCACAGAGCCGTAAGTATTTT
TRBV12-3/TRBV12-4	.	.	TRBJ1-6	CASSHGLNSPLHF	TGTGCCAGCAGTCACGGGCTTAATTCACCCCTCCACTTT
TRBV7-2	.	.	TRBJ2-3	CASSPETTASTDTQYF	TGTGCCAGCAGCCCCGAGACGACGGCTAGCACAGATACGCAGTATTTT
TRBV20-1	.	.	TRBJ1-3	CSASPNTHARDTIYF	TGCAGTGCTAGTCCCAATACGCACGCGCGGGACACCATATATTTT
TRBV19	.	once	TRBJ1-4	CASSINGLRNEKLFF	TGTGCCAGTAGTATAAACGGGCTCCGAAATGAAAAACTGTTTTTT
TRBV5-1	.	.	TRBJ2-5	CASSTLGDTNQYF	TGCGCCAGCAGCACACTAGGGGACACGAACCAGTACTTC
TRBV19	.	many	TRBJ1-1	CASGQNTEAFF	TGTGCCAGCGGACAGAACACTGAAGCTTTCTTT
TRBV7-8	.	once	TRBJ2-7	CASSLEQGSVYEQF	TGTGCCAGCAGCTTAGAACAGGGAAGTGTCTACGAGCAGTTC
TRBV5-1	.	.	TRBJ1-6	CASSPLAGGNNSPLHF	TGCGCCAGCAGCCCTCTAGCGGGGGGCAATAATTCACCCCTCCACTTT
TRBV27	.	many	TRBJ2-7	CASSRQGPYEQYF	TGTGCCAGCAGTAGGCAGGGACCCTACGAGCAGTACTTC
TRBV6-1	.	many	TRBJ1-5	CASRGPGNQPQHF	TGTGCCAGCAGGGGGCCGGGCAATCAGCCCCAGCATTTT